This T cell receptor (beta chain) was found in a study of immune evolution from preneoplasia to lung adenocarcinoma. General study points: From normal lung to invasive adenocarcinoma, top clone frequencies appeared to decrease. Normal lung had highest clonality; later lesions appeared denser, more diverse.

Measured with immunoSEQ multiplex PCR; TCRdb has only the in-frame clones, and not every one. The sample has about 8,200 clones, 75% to 85% seen once; the top ten hold 6% to 8.5%. Germline trimming cut 4 bases from V and 8 bases from J; bases unmatched to any gene: 3. The V gene's germline CDR1 is SEHNR and CDR2 FQNEAQ (reference sequence). CDR3 length equals 12 residues. To note about this clone: Its matching antigen is unknown.

The specimen was FFPE adjacent normal lung tissue. This clonotype was obtained from a person aged 65-85 years with lung adenocarcinoma. V is TRBV7-9 and J is TRBJ1-1; 8 nucleotides line up with TRBD1. The CDR3 loop reads CASSWTGSEAFF. In DNA form, the CDR3 reads TGTGCCAGCAGCTGGACAGGGAGCGAAGCTTTCTTT. Variable domain in full (rest from reference TRBV7-9 and TRBJ1-1): DTGVSQNPRHKITKRGQNVTFRCDPISEHNRLYWYRQTLGQGPEFLTYFQNEAQLEKSRLLSDRFSAERPKGSFSTLEIQRTEQGDSAMYLCASSWTGSEAFFGQGTRLTVV.